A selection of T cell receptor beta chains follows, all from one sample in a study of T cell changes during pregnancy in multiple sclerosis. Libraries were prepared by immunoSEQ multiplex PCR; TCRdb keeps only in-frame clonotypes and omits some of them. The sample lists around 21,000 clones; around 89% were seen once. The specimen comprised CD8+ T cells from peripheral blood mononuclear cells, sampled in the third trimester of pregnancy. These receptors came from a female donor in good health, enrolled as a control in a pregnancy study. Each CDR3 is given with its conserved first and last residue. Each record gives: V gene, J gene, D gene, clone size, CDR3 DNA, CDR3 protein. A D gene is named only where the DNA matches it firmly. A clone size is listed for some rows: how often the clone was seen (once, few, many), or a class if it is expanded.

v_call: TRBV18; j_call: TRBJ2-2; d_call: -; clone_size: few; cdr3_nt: TGTGCCAGCTCACCCCCCGCGGGGAACACCGGGGAGCTGTTTTTT; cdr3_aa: CASSPPAGNTGELFF
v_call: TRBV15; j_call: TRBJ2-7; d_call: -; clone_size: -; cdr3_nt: TGTGCCACCAGAAGGGTGGGATACAGGCACTACGAGCAGTACTTC; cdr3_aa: CATRRVGYRHYEQYF
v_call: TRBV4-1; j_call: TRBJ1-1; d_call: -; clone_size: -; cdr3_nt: TGCGCCAGCAGCCAAGGGCCAGTAGGCGGTGACACTGAAGCTTTCTTT; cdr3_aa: CASSQGPVGGDTEAFF
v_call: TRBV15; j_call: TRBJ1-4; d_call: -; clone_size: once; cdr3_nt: TGTGCCACCAGCAAGGGCGCAGGGGCGGGTGAAAAACTGTTTTTT; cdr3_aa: CATSKGAGAGEKLFF
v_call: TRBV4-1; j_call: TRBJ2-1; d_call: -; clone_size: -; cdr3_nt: TGCGCCAGCAGCCCAGGGTCAGGCTCCTACAATGAGCAGTTCTTC; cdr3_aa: CASSPGSGSYNEQFF
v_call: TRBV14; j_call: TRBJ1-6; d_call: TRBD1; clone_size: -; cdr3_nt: TGTGCCAGCAGCGGCTGGACAGGGGGGAATTCACCCCTCCACTTT; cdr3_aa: CASSGWTGGNSPLHF
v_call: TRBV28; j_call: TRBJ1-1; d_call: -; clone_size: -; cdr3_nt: TGTGCCAGCAGTTCTCAGGGAATTCAGAACACTGAAGCTTTCTTT; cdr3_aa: CASSSQGIQNTEAFF
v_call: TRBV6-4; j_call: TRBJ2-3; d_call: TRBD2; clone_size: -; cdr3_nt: TGTGCCAGCAGTGACTCGACTAGCGGGGGCACAGATACGCAGTATTTT; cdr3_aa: CASSDSTSGGTDTQYF
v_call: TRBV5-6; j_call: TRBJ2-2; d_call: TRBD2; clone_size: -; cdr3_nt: TGTGCCAGCAGCGCCATCCGGGTAGCGGGAGGCGGGGAGCTGTTTTTT; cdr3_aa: CASSAIRVAGGGELFF
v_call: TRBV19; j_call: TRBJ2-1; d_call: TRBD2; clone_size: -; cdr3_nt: TGTGCCAGTAGTAGAATAGCGGGGGGGCCTTACAATGAGCAGTTCTTC; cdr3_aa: CASSRIAGGPYNEQFF
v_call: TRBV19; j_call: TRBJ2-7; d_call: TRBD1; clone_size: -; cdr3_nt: TGTGCCAGTAGTGGACAGGGGCCCCTGATTTACGAGCAGTACTTC; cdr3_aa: CASSGQGPLIYEQYF
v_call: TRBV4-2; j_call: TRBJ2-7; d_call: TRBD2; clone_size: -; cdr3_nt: TGTGCCAGCAGCCAAGGGACTAGCGGGGACCCCTACGAGCAGTACTTC; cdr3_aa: CASSQGTSGDPYEQYF
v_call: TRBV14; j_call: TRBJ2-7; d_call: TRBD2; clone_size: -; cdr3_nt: TGTGCCAGCAGCCTTAGCGGGGGTGGTTTCTACGAGCAGTACTTC; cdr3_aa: CASSLSGGGFYEQYF
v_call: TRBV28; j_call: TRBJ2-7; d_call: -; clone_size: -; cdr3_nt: TGTGCCAGCAGGGGGACTGGGGATTCCTACGAGCAGTACTTC; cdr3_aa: CASRGTGDSYEQYF
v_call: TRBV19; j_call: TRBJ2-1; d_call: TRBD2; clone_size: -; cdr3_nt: TGTGCCAGTCTAGCGGGAGGAGAGCAGTTCTTC; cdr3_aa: CASLAGGEQFF
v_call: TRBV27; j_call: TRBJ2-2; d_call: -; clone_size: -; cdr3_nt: TGTGCCAGCAGTTTTGCGACAGGACTTGCCGGGGAGCTGTTTTTT; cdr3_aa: CASSFATGLAGELFF
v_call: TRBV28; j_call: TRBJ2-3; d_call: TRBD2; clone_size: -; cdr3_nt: TGTGCCAGCAGCCTCGCCGTGGGGGGGGACACAGATACGCAGTATTTT; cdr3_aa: CASSLAVGGDTDTQYF
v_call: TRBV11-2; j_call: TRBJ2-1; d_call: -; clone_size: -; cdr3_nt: TGTGCCAGCAGCTTAGCGGGGTATGAGCAGTTCTTC; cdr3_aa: CASSLAGYEQFF
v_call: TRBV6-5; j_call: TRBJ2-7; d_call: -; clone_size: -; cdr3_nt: TGTGCCAGCAGGGGTACAGGGAATCCCTACGAGCAGTACTTC; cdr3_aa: CASRGTGNPYEQYF
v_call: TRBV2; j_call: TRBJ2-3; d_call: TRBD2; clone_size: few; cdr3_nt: TGTGCCAGCAGTGAAATTCTTCCCGGACTAGGAGCGGGCACAGATACGCAGTATTTT; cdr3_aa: CASSEILPGLGAGTDTQYF
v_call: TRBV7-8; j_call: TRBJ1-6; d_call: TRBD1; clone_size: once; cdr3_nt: TGTGCCAGCAGCGCCCCGGGACAGCAGACCACGAACTCCTATAATTCACCCCTCCACTTT; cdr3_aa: CASSAPGQQTTNSYNSPLHF
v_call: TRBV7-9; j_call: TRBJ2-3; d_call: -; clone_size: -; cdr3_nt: TGTGCCAGCAGCCCCAGAACAGGGACGGGCACAGATACGCAGTATTTT; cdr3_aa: CASSPRTGTGTDTQYF
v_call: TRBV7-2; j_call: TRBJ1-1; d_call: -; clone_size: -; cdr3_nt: TGTGCCAGCAGTCGGGGTAAAGGCAACACTGAAGCTTTCTTT; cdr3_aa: CASSRGKGNTEAFF
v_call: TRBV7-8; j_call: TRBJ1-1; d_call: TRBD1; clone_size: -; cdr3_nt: TGTGCCAGCGGACCTTCGACAGGGGCCACTGAAGCTTTCTTT; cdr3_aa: CASGPSTGATEAFF
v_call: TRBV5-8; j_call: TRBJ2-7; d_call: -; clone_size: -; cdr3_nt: TGTGCCAGCAGCCTCCCAAGGCTAGCTGACGAGCAGTACTTC; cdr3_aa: CASSLPRLADEQYF
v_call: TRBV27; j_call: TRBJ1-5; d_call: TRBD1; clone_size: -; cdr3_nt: TGTGCCAGCAAGGAGTGGACAGGGGGTCAGCCCCAGCATTTT; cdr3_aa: CASKEWTGGQPQHF
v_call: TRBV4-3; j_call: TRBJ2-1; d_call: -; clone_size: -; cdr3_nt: TGCGCCAGCAGCCAAGACCTAGGGGGCTCCTACAATGAGCAGTTCTTC; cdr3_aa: CASSQDLGGSYNEQFF
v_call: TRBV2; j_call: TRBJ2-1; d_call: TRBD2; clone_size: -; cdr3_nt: TGTGCCAGCCTGGGACTAGCGGAGTCCTACAATGAGCAGTTCTTC; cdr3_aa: CASLGLAESYNEQFF
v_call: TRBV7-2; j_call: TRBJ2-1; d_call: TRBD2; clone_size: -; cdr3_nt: TGTGCCAGCAGCCTTAGCGGGAGGTCCTACAATGAGCAGTTCTTC; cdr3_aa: CASSLSGRSYNEQFF
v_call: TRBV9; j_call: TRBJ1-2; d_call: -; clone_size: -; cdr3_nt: TGTGCCAGCAGCCCAAACAGGGAAGTGAACTATGGCTACACCTTC; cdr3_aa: CASSPNREVNYGYTF
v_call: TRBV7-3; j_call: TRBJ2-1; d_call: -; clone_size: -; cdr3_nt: TGTGCCAGCAGCTTTTGGGGCAGGGTCAATGACTACAATGAGCAGTTCTTC; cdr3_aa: CASSFWGRVNDYNEQFF
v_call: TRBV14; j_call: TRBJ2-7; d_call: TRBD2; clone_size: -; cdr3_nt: TGTGCCAGCAGCCAAGACTTGGGAGGGGACGAGCAGTACTTC; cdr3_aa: CASSQDLGGDEQYF
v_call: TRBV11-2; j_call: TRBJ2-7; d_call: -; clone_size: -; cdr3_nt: TGTGCCAGCACCGCCCGGGGCGAGCAGTACTTC; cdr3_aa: CASTARGEQYF
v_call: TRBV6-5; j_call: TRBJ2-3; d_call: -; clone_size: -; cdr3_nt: TGTGCCAGCAGTAACGGGGGATCAGATACGCAGTATTTT; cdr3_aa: CASSNGGSDTQYF
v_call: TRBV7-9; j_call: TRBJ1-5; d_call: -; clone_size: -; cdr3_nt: TGTGCCAGCAGCTCGACTTACAGGGAAGGGCAGCCCCAGCATTTT; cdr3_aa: CASSSTYREGQPQHF
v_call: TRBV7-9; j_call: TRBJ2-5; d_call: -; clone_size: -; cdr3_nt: TGTGCCAGCAGCCCCGGGGAGGAGACCCAGTACTTC; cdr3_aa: CASSPGEETQYF